This TCR beta chain was retrieved from a study of persistence of HIV-infected CD4 T cells. Study as a whole: Donors had been on suppressive ART for a median of roughly 8 years. The study's findings and limits: Within sorted populations, more oligoclonal TCRs accompanied more oligoclonal proviruses.

This nonspecific control used anti-CD3/anti-CD28 bead stimulation of CD4+ T cells. Responding CD4+ T cells were sorted by upregulation of both CD40 ligand and CD69. Sequencing used immunoSEQ version 4 in survey mode. Generated by immunoSEQ multiplex PCR, the TCRdb table keeps only in-frame clones and is missing some. The repertoire holds about 43,000 clones, with around 89% as singletons. In the case of this clone: Its specificity is not known.

The CDR3 contains 18 residues. The V gene lost 2 bases and the J gene lost 0 bases, with 19 bases spanning the gap. Germline V lookup: CDR1 SGHRS, CDR2 YFSETQ. The chain employs TRBV5-1 and TRBJ2-3; D tentatively reads TRBD1 or TRBD2 (6 bases each). The source of this sequence is an adult man with HIV who was CMV-seropositive. The sample here was CD4+ T cells sorted from PBMCs after approximately 19-hour stimulation, taken from a patient who received antiretroviral therapy. CDR3 loop: CASSFGGGTTYSTDTQYF. DNA of the CDR3: TGCGCCAGCAGCTTCGGGGGCGGGACAACCTATAGCACAGATACGCAGTATTTT.